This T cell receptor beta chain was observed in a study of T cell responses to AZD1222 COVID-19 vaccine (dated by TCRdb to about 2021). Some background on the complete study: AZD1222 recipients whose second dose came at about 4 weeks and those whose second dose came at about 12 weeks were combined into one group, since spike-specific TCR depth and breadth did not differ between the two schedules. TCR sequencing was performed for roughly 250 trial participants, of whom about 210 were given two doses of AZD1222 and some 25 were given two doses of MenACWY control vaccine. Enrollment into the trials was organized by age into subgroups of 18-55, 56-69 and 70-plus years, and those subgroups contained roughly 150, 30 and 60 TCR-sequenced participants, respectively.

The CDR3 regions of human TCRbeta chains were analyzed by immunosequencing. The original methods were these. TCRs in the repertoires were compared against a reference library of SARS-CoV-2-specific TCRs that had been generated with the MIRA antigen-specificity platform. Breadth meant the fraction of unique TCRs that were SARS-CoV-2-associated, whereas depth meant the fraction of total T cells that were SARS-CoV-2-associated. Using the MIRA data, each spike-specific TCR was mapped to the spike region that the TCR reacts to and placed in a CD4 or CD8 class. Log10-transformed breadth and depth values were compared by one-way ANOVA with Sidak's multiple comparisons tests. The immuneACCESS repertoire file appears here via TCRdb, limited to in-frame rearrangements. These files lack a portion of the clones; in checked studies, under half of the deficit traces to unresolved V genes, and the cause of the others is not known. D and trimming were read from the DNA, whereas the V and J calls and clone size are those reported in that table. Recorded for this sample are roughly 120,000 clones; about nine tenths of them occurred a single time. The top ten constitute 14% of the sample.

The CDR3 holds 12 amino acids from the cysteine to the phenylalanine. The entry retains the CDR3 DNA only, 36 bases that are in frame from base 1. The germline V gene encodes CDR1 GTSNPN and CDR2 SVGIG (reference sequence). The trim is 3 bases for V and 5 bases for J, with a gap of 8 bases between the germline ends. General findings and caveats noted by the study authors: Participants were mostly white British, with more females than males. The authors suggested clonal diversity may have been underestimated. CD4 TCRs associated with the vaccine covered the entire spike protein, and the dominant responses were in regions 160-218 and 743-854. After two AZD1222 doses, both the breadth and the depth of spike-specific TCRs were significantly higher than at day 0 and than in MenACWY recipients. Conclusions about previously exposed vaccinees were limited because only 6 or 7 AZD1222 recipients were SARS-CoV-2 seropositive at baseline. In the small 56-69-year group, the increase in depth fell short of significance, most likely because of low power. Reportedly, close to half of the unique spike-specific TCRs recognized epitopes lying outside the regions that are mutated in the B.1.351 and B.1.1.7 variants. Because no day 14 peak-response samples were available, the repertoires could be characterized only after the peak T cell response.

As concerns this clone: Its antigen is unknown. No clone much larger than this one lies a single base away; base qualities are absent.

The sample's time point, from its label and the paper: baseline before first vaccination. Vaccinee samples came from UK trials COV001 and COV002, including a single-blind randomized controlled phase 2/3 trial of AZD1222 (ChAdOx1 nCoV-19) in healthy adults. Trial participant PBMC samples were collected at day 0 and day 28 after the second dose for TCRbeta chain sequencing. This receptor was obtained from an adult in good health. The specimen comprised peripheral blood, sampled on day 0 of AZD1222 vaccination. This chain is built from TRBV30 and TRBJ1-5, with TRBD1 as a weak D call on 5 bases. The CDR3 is CAWSREYQPQHF. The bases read TGTGCCTGGAGCAGGGAGTATCAGCCCCAGCATTTT.